These 24 T cell receptor beta chains originate from one sample sequenced in a study of blood T cell repertoires in COVID-19 (TCRdb year 2020). Receptor amplification or capture employed the immunoSEQ multiplex PCR assay. Not all clones reach the TCRdb copy of this immuneACCESS table, which keeps in-frame sequences only. Checked studies attribute under half of the gap to unresolved V genes and leave the rest unexplained. The sample contains approximately 240,000 clones, about 83% of them found a single time. Of the sample, around 4% falls within the top ten clones. Material for sequencing was peripheral blood. Receptors originate from a man aged 50-60 years with acute or convalescent COVID-19.

The J gene is TRBJ2-7, the V gene TRBV11-3; D might be TRBD1 (5 bases). Per germline, CDR1 SGHNT and CDR2 YENEEA. V gave up 4 bases and J gave up 4 bases, with 8 bases separating them. The CDR3 runs to 12 residues. CDR3 sequence: CASSSRAYEQYF. CDR3 bases: TGTGCCAGCAGCTCCAGGGCATACGAGCAGTACTTC.

The V and J genes are TRBV6-5 and TRBJ1-2; 8 positions match TRBD1. CDR1 is MNHEY, CDR2 SVGAGI, per germline. The CDR3 has 16 amino acids. Trimming at V came to 4 bases and at J to 4 bases, leaving 11 bases not matched to a gene. The CDR3 sequence: CASSLGQARSFYGYTF. The CDR3 DNA reads TGTGCCAGCAGTTTGGGACAGGCGCGGTCTTTCTATGGCTACACCTTC.

The V gene is TRBV11-2, the J gene TRBJ2-7; D call uncertain. Germline-derived CDR1 and CDR2 are SGHAT and FQNNGV. The CDR3 covers 10 residues. The ends were cut back, 5 bases at V and 5 bases at J, with 4 bases in the middle. The CDR3 bases are TGTGCCAGCAGCAATAACGAGCAGTACTTC. This gives the protein CASSNNEQYF.

The V gene is TRBV18, the J gene TRBJ1-3; 8 bases are a match to TRBD1. CDR1 and CDR2 (germline): KGHSH, LQKENI. There are 15 residues in the CDR3. V gave up 6 bases and J gave up 0 bases; unmatched junction bases: 4. The CDR3 coding sequence is TGTGCCAGCTCGTACGACAGGGGCTCTGGAAACACCATATATTTT. Translating it yields CASSYDRGSGNTIYF.

This clone occurred a few times. The CDR3: CASRGSRGTKENIQYF. The CDR3 DNA is TGTGCCAGTAGGGGGTCTCGGGGGACCAAGGAAAACATTCAGTACTTC. The chain uses TRBV19 and TRBJ2-4, with D perhaps matching TRBD2 (6 bases). This CDR3 is built from 16 residues. Germline loops: CDR1 LNHDA, CDR2 SQIVND (reference sequence). Trimming took off 6 bases at V and 5 bases at J, with 20 bases between the two ends.

This clone was seen ten or more times. The V gene is TRBV5-1, the J gene TRBJ1-1; TRBD1 is a possible D gene (6 bases). CDR1 is SGHRS, CDR2 YFSETQ, per germline. V was pared by 1 base and J by 6 bases, with 10 bases between. The CDR3 extends over 13 amino acids. The CDR3 here is CASSLSGTPEAFF. The CDR3 nucleotides are TGCGCCAGCAGCTTGTCCGGGACACCTGAAGCTTTCTTT.

The V and J genes are TRBV6-5 and TRBJ1-3; possibly TRBD1 for D (5 bases). The CDR3 contains 14 residues. V lost 7 bases and J 0 bases, leaving 10 bases between the germline ends. Per germline, CDR1 MNHEY and CDR2 SVGAGI. In DNA form, the CDR3 reads TGTGCCAGCAAGGGGCGAAACTCTGGAAACACCATATATTTT. Protein product: CASKGRNSGNTIYF.

This sequence joins TRBV2 and TRBJ2-3; tentative D call: TRBD1 (5 bases). The germline V gene has CDR1 SNHLY and CDR2 FYNNEI. The CDR3 length is 13 residues. DNA for the CDR3: TGTGCTGGGGCGGCTACTTCCACAGATACGCAGTATTTT. Translating it yields CAGAATSTDTQYF.

The CDR3 is CASSQDQGTYGYTF. The DNA of the CDR3 is TGCGCCAGCAGCCAAGATCAGGGGACATACGGCTACACCTTC. The V call is TRBV4-1, the J call TRBJ1-2; D is perhaps TRBD1 (6 bases). The CDR3 is 14 residues long. From germline, CDR1 is MGHRA and CDR2 YSYEKL. V was pared by 0 bases and J by 8 bases, with 13 bases between.

The rearrangement uses TRBV19 and TRBJ2-7, with D perhaps TRBD1 (6 bases). Trimming removed 3 bases at V and 2 bases at J, with 14 bases between. From germline, CDR1 is LNHDA and CDR2 SQIVND (reference sequence). This CDR3 region has 15 residues. The CDR3 region has the DNA TGTGCCAGTAGTATTGGCTCAGGGGCCCCCTACGAGCAGTACTTC. Its translation is CASSIGSGAPYEQYF.

The genes are TRBV29-1 and TRBJ2-7; 8 nucleotides align to TRBD1. Germline-derived CDR1 and CDR2 are SQVTM and ANQGSEA. The junction had 3 bases not matched to a gene; V was cut back by 4 bases and J by 1 base. The CDR3 is 13 amino acids. Written as DNA, the CDR3 is TGCAGCGTTGGGACAGGGCAATCCTACGAGCAGTACTTC. Encoded protein: CSVGTGQSYEQYF.

There are a few counts of this clone. The J gene is TRBJ2-7, the V gene TRBV11-3, with 7 bases matching TRBD1. The CDR3 covers 13 residues. V lost 0 bases to trimming and J lost 8 bases; unmatched junction nucleotides: 4. Germline CDR1 is SGHNT and CDR2 is YENEEA. For the CDR3, the DNA is TGTGCCAGCAGCTTAGACCAACAGGGGCAGCAGTACTTC. Residues: CASSLDQQGQQYF.

This sequence joins TRBV4-2 and TRBJ2-3; 8 positions match TRBD1. CDR1 is LGHNA, CDR2 YNFKEQ, per germline. The CDR3 totals 15 residues. V gave up 3 bases and J gave up 1 base; unmatched junction bases: 3. CDR3 DNA: TGTGCCAGCAGCCAGAAGACAGGGGGCACAGATACGCAGTATTTT. It encodes CASSQKTGGTDTQYF.

J is TRBJ1-3 and V is TRBV19, with D maybe TRBD1 (5 bases). The CDR3 is made up of 16 amino acids. V was trimmed by 7 bases and J by 0 bases, leaving 16 bases between them. CDR1 and CDR2 from the germline V gene are LNHDA and SQIVND (reference sequence). The CDR3 coding sequence is TGTGCCAGTAAAGAATCGGGCAGGGCCTCTGGAAACACCATATATTTT. Its translation is CASKESGRASGNTIYF.

The chain combines TRBV6-5 with TRBJ1-4, with TRBD1 matching 7 bases. After removal of 4 bases from V and 8 bases from J, the junction contained 7 bases not matched to a gene. The germline V gene encodes CDR1 MNHEY and CDR2 SVGAGI. This CDR3 is 14 amino acids long. This CDR3 reads CASSFTGVGEKLFF. CDR3 coding DNA: TGTGCCAGCAGTTTTACAGGGGTAGGCGAAAAACTGTTTTTT.

The rearrangement uses TRBV11-2 and TRBJ2-7; 8 bases map to TRBD2. The CDR3 is 14 amino acids. Germline V gene sequence: CDR1 SGHAT, CDR2 FQNNGV. Trimming removed 5 bases from V and 6 bases from J; junction bases left unmatched: 9. The CDR3 DNA follows: TGTGCCAGCAGCCTTGGACTAGCAGTCTCCGAGCAGTACTTC. This gives the protein CASSLGLAVSEQYF.

This chain connects TRBV3-1 (or the pseudogene TRBV3-2) to TRBJ1-4; 7 bases are a match to TRBD1. The J segment lost 0 bases and the V segment lost 4 bases, leaving 5 bases of the junction unmatched. The germline CDR1 and CDR2 sequences are LGHDT and YNNKEL (reference sequence). CDR3 length: 16 residues. The CDR3 DNA is TGTGCCAGCAGCCCCGGACAGGTTGCAACTAATGAAAAACTGTTTTTT. Translating gives CASSPGQVATNEKLFF.

In this sample, this clone turned up a few times. This sequence joins TRBV5-3 and TRBJ1-3, with a possible D match to TRBD1 (5 bases). TRBV5-3 is identified as an open reading frame with a role that is uncertain. The V end lost 0 bases, the J end lost 1 base, and 17 bases lay between the germline ends. The CDR3 totals 18 residues. The CDR3 sequence is CARSLEDSTQGSGNTIYF. In DNA, the CDR3 is TGTGCCAGAAGCTTGGAAGACAGTACCCAGGGTTCTGGAAACACCATATATTTT.

The V call is TRBV14, the J call TRBJ1-2; D unresolved. CDR1 and CDR2 from the germline V gene are SGHDN and FVKESK. The germline V and J ends were trimmed by 4 bases and 10 bases, with 16 bases remaining between them. The CDR3 is 13 residues long. The CDR3 spells CASSPSSRLTYTF. The CDR3 DNA reads as TGTGCCAGCAGCCCCAGCTCCAGACTGACCTACACCTTC.

V gene TRBV29-1 combines with J gene TRBJ1-5; 7 bases are a match to TRBD1. The CDR3 is 14 residues long. The germline V gene encodes CDR1 SQVTM and CDR2 ANQGSEA. Trimming cost V 4 bases and J 3 bases; bases outside gene matches: 6. Here the CDR3 reads CSVVIQGDNQPQHF. Here the CDR3 DNA reads TGCAGCGTTGTTATTCAGGGGGACAATCAGCCCCAGCATTTT.

V usage is TRBV7-9 and J usage is TRBJ1-4; the D is unclear. CDR1 is SEHNR, CDR2 FQNEAQ, per germline (reference sequence). The CDR3 sequence is 13 residues long. V lost 4 bases and J 7 bases, leaving 10 bases between the germline ends. CDR3 in amino acids: CASSSPFSEKLFF. The DNA of the CDR3 is TGTGCCAGCAGCTCCCCTTTTTCTGAAAAACTGTTTTTT.

This chain uses TRBV19 with TRBJ2-7, with 7 bases identical to TRBD1. The CDR3 has 13 residues. The junction had 5 bases not matched to a gene; V was cut back by 6 bases and J by 3 bases. Germline CDR1 reads LNHDA; CDR2 reads SQIVND (reference sequence). The CDR3 DNA sequence: TGTGCCAGTAGCTCCCGGGACAGCTACGAGCAGTACTTC. Its translation is CASSSRDSYEQYF. Filled out from reference TRBV19 and TRBJ2-7, the complete variable domain reads DGGITQSPKYLFRKEGQNVTLSCEQNLNHDAMYWYRQDPGQGLRLIYYSQIVNDFQKGDIAEGYSVSREKKESFPLTVTSAQKNPTAFYLCASSSRDSYEQYFGPGTRLTVT.

The chain uses TRBV6-1 and TRBJ2-3; 9 nucleotides align to TRBD1. The CDR3 consists of 15 residues. Trimming cost V 3 bases and J 4 bases; bases outside gene matches: 5. CDR1 MNHNS and CDR2 SASEGT come from the germline V gene. The CDR3 region has the DNA TGTGCCAGCAGTGATACCGGGACAGGGTCAGATACGCAGTATTTT. Protein: CASSDTGTGSDTQYF.

This clone was observed a handful of times. The rearrangement links TRBV14 to TRBJ1-2; the D gene is possibly TRBD1 (5 bases). V was pared by 1 base and J by 6 bases, with 24 bases between. CDR1 is SGHDN, CDR2 FVKESK, per germline. CDR3 length: 18 amino acids. The CDR3 here is CASSQGFWTQLKFDGYTF. DNA of the CDR3: TGTGCCAGCAGCCAAGGTTTCTGGACACAACTTAAATTCGATGGCTACACCTTC. Drawing the rest from reference TRBV14 and TRBJ1-2, the complete variable domain is EAGVTQFPSHSVIEKGQTVTLRCDPISGHDNLYWYRRVMGKEIKFLLHFVKESKQDESGMPNNRFLAERTGGTYSTLKVQPAELEDSGVYFCASSQGFWTQLKFDGYTFGSGTRLTVV.